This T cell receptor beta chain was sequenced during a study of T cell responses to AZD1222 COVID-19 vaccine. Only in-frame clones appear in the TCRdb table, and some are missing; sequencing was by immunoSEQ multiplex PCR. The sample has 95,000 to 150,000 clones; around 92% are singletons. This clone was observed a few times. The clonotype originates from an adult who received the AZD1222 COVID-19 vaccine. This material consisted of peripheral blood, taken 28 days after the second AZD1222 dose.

Here the CDR3 DNA reads TGTGCCATCAGCGAAGAACAGGGGGCAACTGAAGCTTTCTTT. It is translated as CAISEEQGATEAFF. The V call is TRBV10-3, the J call TRBJ1-1; the match to TRBD1 covers 9 bases. The germline V gene has CDR1 ENHRY and CDR2 SYGVKD. V dropped 6 bases and J dropped 5; count of bases not matched to a gene: 7. This CDR3 contains 14 residues.